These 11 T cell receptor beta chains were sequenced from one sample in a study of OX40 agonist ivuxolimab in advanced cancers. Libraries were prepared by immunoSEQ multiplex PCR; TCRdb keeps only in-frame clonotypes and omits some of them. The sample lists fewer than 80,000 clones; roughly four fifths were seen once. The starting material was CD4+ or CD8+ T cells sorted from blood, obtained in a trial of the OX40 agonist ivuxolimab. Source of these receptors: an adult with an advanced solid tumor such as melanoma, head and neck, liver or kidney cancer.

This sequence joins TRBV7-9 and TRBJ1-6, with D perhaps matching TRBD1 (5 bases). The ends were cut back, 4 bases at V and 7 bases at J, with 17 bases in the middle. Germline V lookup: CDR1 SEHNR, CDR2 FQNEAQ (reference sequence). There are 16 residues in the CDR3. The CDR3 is CASSYSPGRLNSPLHF. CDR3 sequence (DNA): TGTGCCAGCAGCTATTCCCCGGGACGGCTGAATTCACCCCTCCACTTT.

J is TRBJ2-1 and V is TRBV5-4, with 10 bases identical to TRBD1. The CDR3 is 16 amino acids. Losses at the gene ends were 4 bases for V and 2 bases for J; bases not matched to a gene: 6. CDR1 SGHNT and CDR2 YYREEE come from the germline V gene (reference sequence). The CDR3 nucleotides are TGTGCCAGCAGCACGGCGGGGACAGGGGCCTACAATGAGCAGTTCTTC. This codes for CASSTAGTGAYNEQFF.

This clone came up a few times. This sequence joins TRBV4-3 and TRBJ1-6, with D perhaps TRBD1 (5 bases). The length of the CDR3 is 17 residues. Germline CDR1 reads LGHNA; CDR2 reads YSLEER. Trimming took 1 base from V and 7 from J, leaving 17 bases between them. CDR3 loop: CASSQGRSQGVNSPLHF. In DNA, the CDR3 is TGCGCCAGCAGCCAAGGAAGATCGCAGGGCGTAAATTCACCCCTCCACTTT.

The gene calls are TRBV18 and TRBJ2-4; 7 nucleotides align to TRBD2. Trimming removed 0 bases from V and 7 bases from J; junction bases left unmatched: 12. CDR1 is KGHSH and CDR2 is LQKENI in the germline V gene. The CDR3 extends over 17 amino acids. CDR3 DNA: TGTGCCAGCTCACCACCGAGGGTTGGCACAGCGGGGAACATTCAGTACTTC. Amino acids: CASSPPRVGTAGNIQYF.

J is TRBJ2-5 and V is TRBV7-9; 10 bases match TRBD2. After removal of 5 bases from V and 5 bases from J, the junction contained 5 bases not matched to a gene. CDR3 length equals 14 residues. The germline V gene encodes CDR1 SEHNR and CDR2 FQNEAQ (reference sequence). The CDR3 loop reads CASSLRTSGETQYF. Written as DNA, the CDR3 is TGTGCCAGCAGCCTGAGGACTAGCGGCGAGACCCAGTACTTC.

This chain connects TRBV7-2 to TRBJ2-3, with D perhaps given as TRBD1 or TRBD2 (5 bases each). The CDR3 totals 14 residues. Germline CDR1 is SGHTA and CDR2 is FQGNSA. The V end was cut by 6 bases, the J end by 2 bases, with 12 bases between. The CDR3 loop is CASRMWGFTDTQYF. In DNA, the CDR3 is TGTGCCAGCAGAATGTGGGGGTTCACAGATACGCAGTATTTT.

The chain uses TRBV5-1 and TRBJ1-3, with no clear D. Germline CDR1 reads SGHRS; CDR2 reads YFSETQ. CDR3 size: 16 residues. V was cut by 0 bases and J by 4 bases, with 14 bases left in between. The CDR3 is CASSLVETGNGNTIYF. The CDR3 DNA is TGCGCCAGCAGCTTGGTTGAGACGGGAAACGGAAACACCATATATTTT.

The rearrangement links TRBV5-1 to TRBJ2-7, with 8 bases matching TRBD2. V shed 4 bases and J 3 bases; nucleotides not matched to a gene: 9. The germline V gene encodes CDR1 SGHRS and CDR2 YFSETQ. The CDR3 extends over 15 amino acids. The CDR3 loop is CASSRTAGAYYEQYF. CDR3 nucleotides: TGCGCCAGCAGCCGCACAGCGGGGGCCTACTACGAGCAGTACTTC.

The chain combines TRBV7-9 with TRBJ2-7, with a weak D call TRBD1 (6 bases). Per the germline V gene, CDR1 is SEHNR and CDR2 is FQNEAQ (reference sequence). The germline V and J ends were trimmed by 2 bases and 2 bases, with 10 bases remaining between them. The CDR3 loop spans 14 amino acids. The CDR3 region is CASSLQGLTYEQYF. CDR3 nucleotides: TGTGCCAGCAGCTTACAGGGGCTTACCTACGAGCAGTACTTC.

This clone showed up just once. This chain's CDR3 is CASSQGQALGEQYF. DNA of the CDR3: TGCGCCAGCAGCCAGGGACAGGCCCTTGGAGAGCAGTACTTC. The chain links TRBV5-1 to TRBJ2-7; 8 nucleotides line up with TRBD1. The CDR3 length is 14 residues. V trimming: 4 bases; J trimming: 7 bases; junction bases outside the gene matches: 10. The germline V gene has CDR1 SGHRS and CDR2 YFSETQ. The full variable domain, completed using reference TRBV5-1 and TRBJ2-7, is KAGVTQTPRYLIKTRGQQVTLSCSPISGHRSVSWYQQTPGQGLQFLFEYFSETQRNKGNFPGRFSGRQFSNSRSEMNVSTLELGDSALYLCASSQGQALGEQYFGPGTRLTVT.

The CDR3 coding sequence is TGTGCCATCAGTGTTCTGGCAGGTAACAGATACGCGCAGTATTTT. Its protein is CAISVLAGNRYAQYF. The gene calls are TRBV10-3 and TRBJ2-3; D remains ambiguous. Trimming pared 4 bases from V and 10 bases from J, leaving 21 bases between. CDR3 length: 15 amino acids. CDR1 and CDR2 (germline): ENHRY, SYGVKD.